The present entry profiles one T cell receptor beta chain with its context. The sample belongs to a study of regulatory T cells in long-lasting Graves disease. The V gene's germline CDR1 is SGHDT and CDR2 YYEEEE. The CDR3 sequence is 15 residues long. V was clipped by 2 bases and J by 6 bases, with 12 bases between them. Sequencing libraries for TCR beta were prepared with iRepertoire HTBI primers and Arm-PCR of CDR3 regions. TCRdb passed the multiplex PCR reads through MiXCR, listing each CDR3 protein once. The table records about 620,000 distinct CDR3 sequences, about 15% of them present only once. Time point: newly diagnosed GD, antithyroid drugs for less than 3 months. The TCR library was prepared using RNA isolated from PBMCs. This same sample was also part of a study on T cells in Graves' hyperthyroidism and ophthalmopathy.

The sequenced sample was peripheral blood mononuclear cells (PBMCs), obtained at new diagnosis, from a patient treated with antithyroid drugs. The sequence derives from a woman in her twenties or thirties with Graves disease. The chain is built from TRBV5-6 and TRBJ1-6; D gene ambiguous. The CDR3 is CASSFDSTANSPLHF. The DNA for the CDR3 is TGTGCCAGCAGCTTTGATTCGACGGCTAATTCACCCCTCCACTTT.